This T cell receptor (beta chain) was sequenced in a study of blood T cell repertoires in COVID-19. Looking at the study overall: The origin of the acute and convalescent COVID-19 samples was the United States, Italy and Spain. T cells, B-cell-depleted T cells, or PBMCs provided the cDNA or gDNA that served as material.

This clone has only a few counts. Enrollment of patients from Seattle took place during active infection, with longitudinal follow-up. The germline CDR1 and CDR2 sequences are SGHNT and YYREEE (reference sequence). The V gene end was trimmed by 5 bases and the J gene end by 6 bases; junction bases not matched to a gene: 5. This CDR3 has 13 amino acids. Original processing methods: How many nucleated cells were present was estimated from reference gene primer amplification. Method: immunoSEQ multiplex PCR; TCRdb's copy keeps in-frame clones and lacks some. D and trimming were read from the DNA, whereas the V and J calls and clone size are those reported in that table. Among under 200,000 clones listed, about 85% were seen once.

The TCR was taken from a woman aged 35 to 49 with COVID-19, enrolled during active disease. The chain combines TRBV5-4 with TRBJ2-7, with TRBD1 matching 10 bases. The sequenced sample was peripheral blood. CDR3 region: CASRRQGAGEQYF. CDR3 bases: TGTGCCAGCAGACGACAGGGGGCGGGCGAGCAGTACTTC. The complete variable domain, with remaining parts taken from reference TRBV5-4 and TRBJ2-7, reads ETGVTQSPTHLIKTRGQQVTLRCSSQSGHNTVSWYQQALGQGPQFIFQYYREEENGRGNFPPRFSGLQFPNYSSELNVNALELDDSALYLCASRRQGAGEQYFGPGTRLTVT.